The present TCR beta chain was sequenced within a study of T cells after yellow fever vaccination. With regard to this clonotype: The target antigen is unknown.

The CDR3 loop spans 15 amino acids. Germline CDR1 reads SGDLS; CDR2 reads YYNGEE. Unmatched junction bases numbered 4, after V lost 3 bases and J lost 4 bases. TCRdb recomputed calls from the 5' RACE reads with MiXCR, one row per CDR3 protein. Of about 240,000 distinct CDR3 sequences listed, roughly 7.2% were seen once; the top ten hold approximately 0.84%. Study observations and caveats: Most clones from primary vaccination were detected again post-booster (96% CD4, 88% CD8).

Specimen: CD4+ T cells sorted from PBMCs, collected 15 days after the yellow fever booster vaccination. The genes are TRBV9 and TRBJ2-5; 12 bases map to TRBD2. The TCR originated in a man aged 25 to 40 who received the YFV17D yellow fever vaccine. CDR3 in DNA: TGTGCCAGCAGCGCCGGACTAGCGGGACGAGAGACCCAGTACTTC. Its protein is CASSAGLAGRETQYF.